This T cell receptor beta chain was retrieved from a study of blood T cell repertoires in COVID-19. Study as a whole: The United States, Italy and Spain supplied acute and convalescent COVID-19 samples. The analysed material was cDNA or gDNA that came from T cells, B-cell-depleted T cells, or PBMCs.

Original handling: Estimates of nucleated cell counts were drawn from the amplification of reference gene primers. Libraries were prepared by immunoSEQ multiplex PCR; TCRdb keeps only in-frame clonotypes and omits some of them. The V and J calls and clone size are taken from that table; D and trimming were inferred from the DNA. The sample includes 440,000 or so clones, around 89% of them seen just once. Trimming pared 1 base from V and 6 bases from J, leaving 6 bases between. The CDR3 contains 12 residues. CDR1 and CDR2 from the germline V gene are SEHNR and FQNEAQ (reference sequence). The rearrangement joins TRBV7-9 to TRBJ1-1; D is undetermined. This receptor was obtained from a woman aged 40 to 50 with COVID-19, enrolled during active disease. The sequenced sample was peripheral blood. CDR3 DNA sequence: TGTGCCAGCAGCTTAGGAGTAGCTGAAGCTTTCTTT. Amino acids: CASSLGVAEAFF.